A selection of T cell receptor beta chains follows, all from one sample in a study of T cell repertoires in aging, cancer and after chemotherapy. From the multiplex PCR reads, TCRdb called clonotypes with MiXCR, one entry per CDR3 protein. Counted here are 15,000 to 20,000 distinct CDR3 sequences, about 37% occurring once; the ten biggest clones make up approximately 17%. Sequenced: blood. These TCRs come from a human donor with a solid tumor. The CDR3 runs from the conserved cysteine through the conserved F or W. Each record gives: D gene, V gene, J gene, clone size, CDR3 protein, CDR3 DNA. D genes are given only for firm matches. Only part of the rows carry a size: once, few, many, or a class if the clone is expanded.

.,TRBV30,TRBJ2-7,.,CAWSESYEQYF,TGTGCCTGGAGTGAAAGCTACGAGCAGTACTTC
.,TRBV30,TRBJ1-6,.,CASRGGSSYNSPLHF,TGTGCCTCACGAGGCGGGAGCTCCTATAATTCACCCCTCCACTTT
.,TRBV7-9,TRBJ2-2,few,CASSPLHSGDVNTGELFF,TGTGCCAGCAGCCCCCTTCATTCAGGGGACGTTAACACCGGGGAGCTGTTTTTT
TRBD2,TRBV13,TRBJ2-7,.,CASSPGLAGGSYEQYF,TGTGCCAGCAGCCCCGGACTAGCGGGGGGCTCCTACGAGCAGTACTTC
.,TRBV5-5,TRBJ2-3,.,CASSAVWTALLTDTQYF,TGTGCCAGCAGCGCGGTCTGGACAGCCCTCCTCACAGATACGCAGTATTTT
.,TRBV5-6,TRBJ1-4,.,CASSFGGGEKLFF,TGTGCCAGCAGCTTCGGGGGAGGTGAAAAACTGTTTTTT
.,TRBV18,TRBJ2-1,.,CASSWTESSYNEQFF,TGTGCCAGCTCTTGGACAGAGAGCTCCTACAATGAGCAGTTCTTC
.,TRBV27,TRBJ2-1,.,CASAPQQDEQFF,TGTGCCAGCGCCCCCCAGCAGGATGAGCAGTTCTTC
TRBD1,TRBV6-2/TRBV6-3,TRBJ1-2,few,CASSYDRGSWKYGYTF,TGTGCCAGCAGTTACGACAGGGGTTCGTGGAAGTATGGCTACACCTTC
TRBD2,TRBV11-1,TRBJ2-5,medium-sized,CASSSGLAGPAQYF,TGTGCCAGCAGCTCGGGACTAGCGGGCCCAGCCCAGTACTTC
TRBD1,TRBV7-2,TRBJ1-2,.,CASSAGQGYGYTF,TGTGCCAGCAGCGCCGGACAGGGCTATGGCTACACCTTC
TRBD1,TRBV5-1,TRBJ2-2,few,CASSLTGETISRHRELFF,TGCGCCAGCAGCTTGACAGGGGAAACTATCTCACGTCACCGGGAGCTGTTTTTT
.,TRBV30,TRBJ2-1,few,CAGSSGVYNEQFF,TGTGCCGGCAGCTCGGGGGTGTACAATGAGCAGTTCTTC
TRBD1,TRBV6-2/TRBV6-3,TRBJ2-7,.,CASSYVLGTGGLYEQYF,TGTGCCAGCAGTTACGTGTTGGGGACAGGGGGCTTGTACGAGCAGTACTTC
.,TRBV27,TRBJ1-2,.,CASSRDTTGYGYTF,TGTGCCAGCAGTCGGGATACGACGGGCTATGGCTACACCTTC
.,TRBV27,TRBJ1-2,.,CASTSLQARGGYTF,TGTGCCAGCACCTCGCTCCAGGCCCGAGGCGGCTACACCTTC
.,TRBV10-3,TRBJ2-3,.,CAISEPGVGADTQYF,TGTGCCATCAGTGAGCCGGGGGTGGGGGCAGATACGCAGTATTTT
TRBD1,TRBV2,TRBJ1-1,.,CASGSGQADEAFF,TGTGCCAGCGGATCCGGACAGGCAGATGAAGCTTTCTTT
.,TRBV29-1,TRBJ2-7,medium-sized,CSVVFRGLKEQYF,TGCAGCGTTGTTTTCAGGGGCCTTAAGGAGCAGTACTTC
TRBD1,TRBV6-5,TRBJ1-4,few,CASSYRQGATNEKLFF,TGTGCCAGCAGTTATAGGCAGGGGGCAACTAATGAAAAACTGTTTTTT
TRBD1,TRBV27,TRBJ1-2,once,CASGPHRGGYTF,TGTGCCAGCGGCCCACACAGGGGGGGCTACACCTTC
.,TRBV19,TRBJ2-5,.,CASSSAGGHPQDTQYF,TGTGCCAGTAGTTCCGCTGGAGGACACCCCCAAGATACCCAGTACTTC